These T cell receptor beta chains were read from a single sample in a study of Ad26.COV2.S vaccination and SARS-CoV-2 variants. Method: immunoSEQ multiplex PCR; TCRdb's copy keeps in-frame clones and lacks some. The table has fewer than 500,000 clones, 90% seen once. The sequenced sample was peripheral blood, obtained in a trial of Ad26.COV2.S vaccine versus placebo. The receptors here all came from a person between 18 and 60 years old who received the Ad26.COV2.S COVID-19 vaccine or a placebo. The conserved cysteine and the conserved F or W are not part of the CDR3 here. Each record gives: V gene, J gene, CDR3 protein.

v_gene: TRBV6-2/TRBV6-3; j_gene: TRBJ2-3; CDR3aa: ASSYTTGAGDTQY
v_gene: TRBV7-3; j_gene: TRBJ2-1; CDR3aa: ASSLTGAYNEQF
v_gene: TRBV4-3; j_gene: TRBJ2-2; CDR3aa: ASSQVGPNTGELF
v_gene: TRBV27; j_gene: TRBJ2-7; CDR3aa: ASSGGTSGTRGPYEQY
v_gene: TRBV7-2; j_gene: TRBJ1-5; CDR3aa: ASSLRQGAQPQH
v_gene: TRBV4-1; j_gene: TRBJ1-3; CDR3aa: ASSQPVFEGSGNTIY
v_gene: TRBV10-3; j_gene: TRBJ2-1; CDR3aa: AITGAGTSGNNEQF
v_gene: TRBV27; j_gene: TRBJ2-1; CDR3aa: ASSNDRGAYNEQF
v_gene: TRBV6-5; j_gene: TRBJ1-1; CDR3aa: ASSYPGGGAF
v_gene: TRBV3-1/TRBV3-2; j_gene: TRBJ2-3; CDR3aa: ASSQVYGDTQY
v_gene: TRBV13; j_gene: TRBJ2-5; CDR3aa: ASSLGAEETQY
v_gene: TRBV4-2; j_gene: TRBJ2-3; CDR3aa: AGSQRTDRGPADTQY
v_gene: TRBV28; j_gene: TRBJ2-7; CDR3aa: ASQEGIYEQY
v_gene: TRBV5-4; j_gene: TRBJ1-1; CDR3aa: ASSLDGQPNTEAF
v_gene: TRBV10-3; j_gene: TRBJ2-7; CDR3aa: AISDSPYEQY
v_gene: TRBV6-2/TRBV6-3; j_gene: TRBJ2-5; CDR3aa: ASSYGAGFEQETQY
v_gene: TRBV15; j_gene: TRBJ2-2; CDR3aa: ATSRDRVVGELF
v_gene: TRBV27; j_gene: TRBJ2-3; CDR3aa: ASSWGGADTQY
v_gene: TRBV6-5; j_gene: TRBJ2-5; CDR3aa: ASRVERGSETQY
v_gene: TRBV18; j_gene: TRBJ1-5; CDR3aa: ASSPQGGIQPQH
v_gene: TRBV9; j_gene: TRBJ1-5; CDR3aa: ASSVSPDNNQPQH
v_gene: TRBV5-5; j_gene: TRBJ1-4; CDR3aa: ASSLEEGQHEKLF
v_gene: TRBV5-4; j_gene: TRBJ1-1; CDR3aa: ASSLGLNTEAF
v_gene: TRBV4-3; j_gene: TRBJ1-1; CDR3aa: ASSQRQLNTEAF
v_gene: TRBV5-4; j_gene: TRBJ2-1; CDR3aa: ASSLRASGYNEQF
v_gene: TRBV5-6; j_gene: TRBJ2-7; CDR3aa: ASSFNNGNYEQY
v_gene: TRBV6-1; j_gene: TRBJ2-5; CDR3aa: ASSEPVNRETQY
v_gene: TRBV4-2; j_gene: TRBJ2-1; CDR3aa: ASSTDESSYNEQF
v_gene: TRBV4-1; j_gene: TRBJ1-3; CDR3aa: ASSQGNGNTIY
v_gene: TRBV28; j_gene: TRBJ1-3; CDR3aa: ASSPMNSGNTIY
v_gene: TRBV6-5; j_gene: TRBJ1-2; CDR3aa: ASKLNYGYT